This T cell receptor beta chain was sequenced during a study of Ad26.COV2.S vaccination and SARS-CoV-2 variants. Across the whole study: Ad26.COV2.S shots went into the muscle once or twice, 56 days apart.

Germline CDR1 reads SGHKS; CDR2 reads YYEKEE (reference sequence). V lost 1 base to trimming and J lost 4 bases, with 6 bases between them. The CDR3 contains 13 residues. Study-wide findings and caveats: Total T cell responses were possibly underestimated by TCR breadth and depth analyses.

Treatment meaning: 19 received Ad26.COV2.S at low or high dose, single or two shots; 5 received placebo; per-sample allocation not given. Samples analyzed were those drawn on day 63 after the first vaccine or placebo injection. Expressing Wuhan-strain SARS-CoV-2 spike, an Ad26 vector served as the vaccine. As regards this clone: Antigen specificity is unknown.

Some clones are missing from TCRdb's copy, which holds only in-frame ones; the method was immunoSEQ multiplex PCR. There are 400,000 to 450,000 clones in the sample; about 93% occur only once, and 12% lies in the top ten. Sample: peripheral blood, taken in a trial of Ad26.COV2.S vaccine versus placebo. This receptor was obtained from a person between 18 and 60 years old who received the Ad26.COV2.S COVID-19 vaccine or a placebo. The chain has TRBV5-5 and TRBJ2-1, with D unresolved. The CDR3, as DNA: TGTGCCAGCAGCTTGCTGCAATACAATGAGCAGTTCTTC. Translating it yields CASSLLQYNEQFF. Variable domain in full (rest from reference TRBV5-5 and TRBJ2-1): DAGVTQSPTHLIKTRGQQVTLRCSPISGHKSVSWYQQVLGQGPQFIFQYYEKEERGRGNFPDRFSARQFPNYSSELNVNALLLGDSALYLCASSLLQYNEQFFGPGTRLTVL.